This T cell receptor (beta chain) derives from a study of cytomegalovirus exposure and HLA in healthy donors. Whole-study findings and limits: Later analysis revealed greater clonal expansion in HLA-associated TCR beta chains than in equally common others. A missense variant in DCLRE1C was later tied to TCR beta V- and J-gene trimming.

The CDR3 totals 15 residues. Trimming removed 0 bases from V and 3 bases from J, with 10 bases in between. CDR1 and CDR2 (germline): SGDLS, YYNGEE. Primers included in the PCR were 60 Vbeta and 13 Jbeta primers. Libraries were prepared by immunoSEQ multiplex PCR; TCRdb keeps only in-frame clonotypes and omits some of them. Of some 170,000 clones in the sample, about 80% were seen once. In regard to this clone: Its antigen is still unknown.

Among the donors, all were healthy bone marrow donors. The sequencing sample was made of PBMCs. This sequence originates from a woman aged 40 to 50 in good health and CMV-seronegative. The chain recombines TRBV9 with TRBJ2-1, with a weak D call TRBD1 (5 bases). The DNA of the CDR3 is TGTGCCAGCAGCGTAGATGGGGCTAACTACAATGAGCAGTTCTTC. Its translation: CASSVDGANYNEQFF.